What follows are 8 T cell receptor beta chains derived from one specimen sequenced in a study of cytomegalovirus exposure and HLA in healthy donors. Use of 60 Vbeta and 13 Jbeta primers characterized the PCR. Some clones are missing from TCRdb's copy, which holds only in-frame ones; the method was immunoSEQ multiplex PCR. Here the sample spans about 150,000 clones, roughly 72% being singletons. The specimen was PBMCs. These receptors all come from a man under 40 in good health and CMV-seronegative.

CDR3 amino acids: CASSLGGLYQETQYF. The CDR3 region has the DNA TGCGCCAGCAGCTTGGGAGGGTTGTACCAAGAGACCCAGTACTTC. The chain joins TRBV5-1 to TRBJ2-5; the D gene is possibly TRBD2 (5 bases). V shed 0 bases and J shed 0 bases, with 9 bases lying between them. The V gene's germline CDR1 is SGHRS and CDR2 YFSETQ. This CDR3 contains 15 residues.

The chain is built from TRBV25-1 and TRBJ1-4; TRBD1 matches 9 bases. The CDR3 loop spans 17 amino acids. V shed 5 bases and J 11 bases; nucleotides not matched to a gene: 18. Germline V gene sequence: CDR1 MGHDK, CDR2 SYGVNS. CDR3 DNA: TGTGCCAGCAGTCGCGCCGGGACAGGGCGACGGGTGGAGAAACTGTTTTTT. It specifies CASSRAGTGRRVEKLFF.

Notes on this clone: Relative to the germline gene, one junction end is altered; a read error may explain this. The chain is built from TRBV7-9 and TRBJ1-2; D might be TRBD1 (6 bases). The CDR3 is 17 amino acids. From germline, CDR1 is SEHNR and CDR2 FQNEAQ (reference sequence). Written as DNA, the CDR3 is TGTGCCAGCAGCTTCTCCCTGCTCCTGGACAGTGGATATGGCTACCCCTTC. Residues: CASSFSLLLDSGYGYPF.

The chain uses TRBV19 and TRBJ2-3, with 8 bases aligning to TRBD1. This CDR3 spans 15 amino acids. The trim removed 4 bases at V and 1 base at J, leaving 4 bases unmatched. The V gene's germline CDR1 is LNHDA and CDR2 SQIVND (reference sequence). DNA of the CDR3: TGTGCCAGTAGTAATCCGGGACAGGGCACAGATACGCAGTATTTT. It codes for CASSNPGQGTDTQYF. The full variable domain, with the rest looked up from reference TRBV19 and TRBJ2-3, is DGGITQSPKYLFRKEGQNVTLSCEQNLNHDAMYWYRQDPGQGLRLIYYSQIVNDFQKGDIAEGYSVSREKKESFPLTVTSAQKNPTAFYLCASSNPGQGTDTQYFGPGTRLTVL.

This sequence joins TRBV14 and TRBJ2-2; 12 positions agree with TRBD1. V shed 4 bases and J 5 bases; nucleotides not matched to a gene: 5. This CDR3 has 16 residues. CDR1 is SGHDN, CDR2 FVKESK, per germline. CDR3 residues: CASSRDRGQGTGELFF. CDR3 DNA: TGTGCCAGCAGCCGGGACAGGGGGCAGGGGACCGGGGAGCTGTTTTTT.

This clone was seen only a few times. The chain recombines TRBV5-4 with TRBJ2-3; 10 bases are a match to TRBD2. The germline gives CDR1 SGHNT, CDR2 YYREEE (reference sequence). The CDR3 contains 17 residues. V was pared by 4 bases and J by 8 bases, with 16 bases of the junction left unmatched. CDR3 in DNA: TGTGCCAGCAGCCTGACCTACCGAGCGGGGGGGCTTGGTACGCAGTATTTT. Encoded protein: CASSLTYRAGGLGTQYF. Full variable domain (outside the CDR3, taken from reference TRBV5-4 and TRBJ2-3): ETGVTQSPTHLIKTRGQQVTLRCSSQSGHNTVSWYQQALGQGPQFIFQYYREEENGRGNFPPRFSGLQFPNYSSELNVNALELDDSALYLCASSLTYRAGGLGTQYFGPGTRLTVL.

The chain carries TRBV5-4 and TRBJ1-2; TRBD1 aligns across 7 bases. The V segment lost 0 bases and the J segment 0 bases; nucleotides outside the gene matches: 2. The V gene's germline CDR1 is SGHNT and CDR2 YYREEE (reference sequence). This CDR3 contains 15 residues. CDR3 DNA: TGTGCCAGCAGCTTGGGTGGACAGGCTAACTATGGCTACACCTTC. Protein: CASSLGGQANYGYTF.

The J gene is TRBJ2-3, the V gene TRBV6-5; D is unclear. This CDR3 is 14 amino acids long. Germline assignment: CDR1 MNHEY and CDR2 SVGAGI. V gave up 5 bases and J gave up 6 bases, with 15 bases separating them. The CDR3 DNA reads TGTGCCAGCAGTCAATTTTCTGTGAGGGATACGCAGTATTTT. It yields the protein CASSQFSVRDTQYF.